Listed here are 20 T cell receptor beta chains from one sample, sequenced in a study of T cell repertoires in cytomegalovirus infection (dated by TCRdb to about 2019). Reads for this sample came from an Illumina HiSeq 1500. TCRdb trimmed the raw reads at Q25, called clones with MiXCR and kept productive beta chains. Duplicate CDR3 protein sequences are folded into a single record with the most common DNA and genes. Within this sample are approximately 500,000 distinct CDR3 sequences, with approximately 16% of them counted one time only. The top ten clones comprise about 24% of the sample. The sample consisted of CD8+ T cells from PBMCs. Receptors were obtained from a human donor in good health (CMV status not recorded). Some clones in this sample may be carry-over from other donors' samples.

This clonotype showed up just a few times. V is TRBV7-9 and J is TRBJ2-3; TRBD1 aligns across 7 bases. The CDR3 totals 17 residues. Germline lookup yields CDR1 SEHNR and CDR2 FQNEAQ (reference sequence). The ends lost 5 bases at V and 1 base at J; junction bases unmatched: 12. The chain's CDR3 is CASSEPYRGSRTDTQYF. Here the CDR3 DNA reads TGTGCCAGCAGCGAGCCTTACAGGGGCAGTCGCACAGATACGCAGTATTTT.

This clonotype has at least ten counts. The rearrangement links TRBV7-8 to TRBJ1-5; 8 bases fit TRBD1. The V and J ends lost 5 bases and 0 bases, in that order; junction bases with no gene match: 6. The CDR3 is 16 amino acids. The V gene's germline CDR1 is SGHVS and CDR2 FQNEAQ. DNA for the CDR3: TGTGCCAGCAGCGCGCGGACAGGGAATAGCAATCAGCCCCAGCATTTT. Amino acid sequence: CASSARTGNSNQPQHF.

In this sample, this clonotype turned up a few times. The chain recombines TRBV27 with TRBJ2-1; 8 bases map to TRBD2. Trimming removed 1 base from V and 9 bases from J; junction bases left unmatched: 5. CDR1 is MNHEY, CDR2 SMNVEV, per germline (reference sequence). This CDR3 comprises 14 residues. CDR3 sequence reads: CASSLLGLVTEQFF. The CDR3 nucleotides are TGTGCCAGCAGTTTATTGGGACTAGTAACTGAGCAGTTCTTC.

CDR3 bases: TGTGCCATCAGTGACCCTCAGGGGGCGGATGAAAAACTGTTTTTT. It codes for CAISDPQGADEKLFF. The V call is TRBV10-3, the J call TRBJ1-4; 8 positions agree with TRBD1. The CDR3 is made up of 15 amino acids. Germline V gene lookup returns CDR1 ENHRY and CDR2 SYGVKD. V gave up 3 bases and J gave up 6 bases; unmatched junction bases: 6.

V gene TRBV5-4 combines with J gene TRBJ2-7, with 12 bases lining up with TRBD2. Germline V CDR1 and CDR2: SGHNT, YYREEE (reference sequence). V was pared by 2 bases and J by 7 bases, with 7 bases of the junction left unmatched. The CDR3 is 15 amino acids. The CDR3 nucleotides are TGTGCCAGCAGCTTAATGACTAGCGGGAGAGATGAGCAGTACTTC. This gives the protein CASSLMTSGRDEQYF.

This clonotype was recorded many times. The J gene is TRBJ1-1, the V gene TRBV11-1; D is ambiguous. The ends were cut back, 1 base at V and 4 bases at J, with 10 bases in the middle. Germline-derived CDR1 and CDR2 are SGHAT and FQDESV (reference sequence). The CDR3 runs to 14 residues. CDR3: CASSLGVVSTEAFF. Written as DNA, the CDR3 is TGTGCCAGCAGCTTAGGAGTTGTAAGCACTGAAGCTTTCTTT.

This clonotype was seen many times. This chain connects TRBV6-5 to TRBJ1-1, with D possibly matching TRBD1 (5 bases). Germline CDR1 MNHEY, CDR2 SVGAGI. This CDR3 region has 14 residues. Trimming took off 0 bases at V and 4 bases at J, with 9 bases between the two ends. For the CDR3, the DNA is TGTGCCAGCAGTTACTCCTCCGACAGCACTGAAGCTTTCTTT. This translates into CASSYSSDSTEAFF.

The table lists this clonotype with a few counts. This rearrangement joins TRBV27 to TRBJ1-1; D ambiguous. V shed 2 bases and J shed 0 bases, with 13 bases lying between them. Germline values: CDR1 MNHEY, CDR2 SMNVEV (reference sequence). This CDR3 is built from 16 residues. In nucleotides, the CDR3 is TGTGCCAGCAGTTTAGATCCGCCTAATTTGAACACTGAAGCTTTCTTT. Translating it yields CASSLDPPNLNTEAFF.

The chain couples TRBV29-1 to TRBJ1-1, with D maybe TRBD1 (6 bases). This CDR3 has 12 residues. Germline V lookup: CDR1 SQVTM, CDR2 ANQGSEA. Deletions cut 7 bases from V and 5 bases from J, with 14 bases between. CDR3 loop: CSGYRVGTEAFF. The CDR3 DNA reads TGCAGCGGATACAGGGTGGGGACTGAAGCTTTCTTT.

This sequence joins TRBV5-1 and TRBJ2-2; 10 nucleotides align to TRBD2. Germline lookup yields CDR1 SGHRS and CDR2 YFSETQ. This CDR3 is built from 17 residues. V was pared by 0 bases and J by 2 bases, with 4 bases of the junction left unmatched. CDR3 region: CASSLEGTSANTGELFF. The CDR3, as DNA: TGCGCCAGCAGCTTGGAGGGGACTAGCGCAAACACCGGGGAGCTGTTTTTT.

This clonotype appeared many times. The chain is built from TRBV7-9 and TRBJ2-7; 8 bases are a match to TRBD1. V gave up 6 bases and J gave up 5 bases; unmatched junction bases: 9. Germline CDR1 SEHNR, CDR2 FQNEAQ (reference sequence). This CDR3 spans 14 amino acids. The chain's CDR3 is CASSQGQGVDEQYF. Here the CDR3 DNA reads TGTGCCAGCAGTCAAGGACAGGGTGTGGACGAGCAGTACTTC.

V usage is TRBV10-2 and J usage is TRBJ2-7, with TRBD2 matching 8 bases. CDR3 length: 17 residues. Germline V gene sequence: CDR1 WSHSY, CDR2 SAAADI. V shed 3 bases, J shed 0 bases, and the junction held 10 bases outside the gene matches. The CDR3 nucleotides are TGCGCCAGCAGTGAAGGGCTGACTAGCGCGAGCTCCTACGAGCAGTACTTC. Protein product: CASSEGLTSASSYEQYF.

Concerning this clonotype: With a much larger clone just one base away, this may be a read error. The chain has TRBV5-6 and TRBJ2-1, with 7 bases lining up with TRBD2. Per the germline V gene, CDR1 is SGHDT and CDR2 is YYEEEE. CDR3 size: 16 residues. The CDR3 bases are TGTGCCAGCAGCTTGGGGTTAGCGGGCAGATTCTATGAGCGGTTCTTC. Translation: CASSLGLAGRFYERFF.

This clonotype was recorded at least ten times. The rearrangement joins TRBV28 to TRBJ2-7; no clear D. Germline loops: CDR1 MDHEN, CDR2 SYDVKM. This CDR3 region has 12 residues. Trimming shortened V by 6 bases and J by 5 bases, and 11 bases separated the two germline ends. Written as DNA, the CDR3 is TGTGCCAGCAGACTCGCGGTTAACGAGCAGTACTTC. Translated: CASRLAVNEQYF.

This clonotype was picked up many times. V and J are TRBV12-3 or TRBV12-4 and TRBJ1-1, with TRBD1 matching over 9 bases. J lost 5 bases, V lost 4 bases, and 5 bases had no gene match. This CDR3 is built from 14 residues. The CDR3 coding sequence is TGTGCCAGCAGTTGGACAGGGGAAGGGACTGAAGCTTTCTTT. Its translation is CASSWTGEGTEAFF.

The CDR3 coding sequence is TGTGCCAGCTCCACCCGTAGCGGGAGTTACGAGCAGTACTTC. Encoded protein: CASSTRSGSYEQYF. This rearrangement joins TRBV6-5 to TRBJ2-7; the match to TRBD2 covers 9 bases. The germline gives CDR1 MNHEY, CDR2 SVGAGI. The V and J ends lost 8 bases and 4 bases, in that order; junction bases with no gene match: 9. The CDR3 is 14 amino acids.

This clonotype was observed many times. The chain carries TRBV27 and TRBJ2-5; 8 bases align to TRBD2. J gave up 4 bases and V 3 bases, and 4 bases lay outside the gene matches. The CDR3 has 14 amino acids. From germline, CDR1 is MNHEY and CDR2 SMNVEV (reference sequence). As DNA, the CDR3 is TGTGCCAGCAGTTTGACTAGCGAACGAGAGACCCAGTACTTC. It specifies CASSLTSERETQYF.

This clonotype was seen many times. The V gene is TRBV7-8, the J gene TRBJ2-7; 8 bases line up with TRBD1. V gave up 5 bases and J gave up 5 bases; unmatched junction bases: 14. This CDR3 has 16 residues. CDR1 and CDR2 (germline): SGHVS, FQNEAQ. CDR3 loop: CASSTRQGAGWNEQYF. The CDR3 DNA sequence: TGTGCCAGCAGCACACGTCAGGGGGCTGGTTGGAACGAGCAGTACTTC. Based on the CDR3 plus reference TRBV7-8 and TRBJ2-7, the full variable domain is GAGVSQSPRYKVAKRGQDVALRCDPISGHVSLFWYQQALGQGPEFLTYFQNEAQLDKSGLPSDRFFAERPEGSVSTLKIQRTQQEDSAVYLCASSTRQGAGWNEQYFGPGTRLTVT.

This clonotype turned up a few times. This chain links TRBV3-1 with TRBJ1-1; D may be TRBD1 (6 bases). CDR3 length: 15 amino acids. Per the germline V gene, CDR1 is LGHDT and CDR2 is YNNKEL (reference sequence). V was shortened by 1 base and J by 7 bases, with 16 bases between the two germline ends. The CDR3 DNA reads as TGTGCCAGCAGCCAAGGGTTGGGGGACACGAATGAAGCTTTCTTT. Protein: CASSQGLGDTNEAFF.

The chain has TRBV4-1 and TRBJ1-6; 7 nucleotides match TRBD1. V lost 0 bases and J lost 8; bases outside the gene matches: 4. Germline-derived CDR1 and CDR2 are MGHRA and YSYEKL. CDR3 length: 15 amino acids. In nucleotides, the CDR3 is TGCGCCAGCAGCCAAGAGACAGGGTTCGATTCACCCCTCCACTTT. Translation gives CASSQETGFDSPLHF.